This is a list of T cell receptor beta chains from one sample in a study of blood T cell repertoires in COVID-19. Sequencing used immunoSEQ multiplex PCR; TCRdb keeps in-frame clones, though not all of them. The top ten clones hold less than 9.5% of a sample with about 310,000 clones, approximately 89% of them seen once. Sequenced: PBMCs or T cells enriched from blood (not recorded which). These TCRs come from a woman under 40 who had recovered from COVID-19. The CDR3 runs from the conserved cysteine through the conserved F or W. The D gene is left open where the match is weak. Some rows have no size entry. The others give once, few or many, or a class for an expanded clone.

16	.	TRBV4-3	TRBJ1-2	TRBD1	TGCGCCAGCAGCCCCTTGGGGGACAGGGAGAACTATGGCTACACCTTC	CASSPLGDRENYGYTF
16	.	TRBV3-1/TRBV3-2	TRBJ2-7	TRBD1	TGTGCCAGCAGCCAGGGGGCCGGGACAGGGGGCTCCGAGCAGTACTTC	CASSQGAGTGGSEQYF
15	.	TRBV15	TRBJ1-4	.	TGTGCCACCAGCAGAATGACAATTACTAATGAAAAACTGTTTTTT	CATSRMTITNEKLFF
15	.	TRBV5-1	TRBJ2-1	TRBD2	TGCGCCAGCAGCCCCCCGGGACTAGGACCGGAGGGGCAGTTCTTC	CASSPPGLGPEGQFF
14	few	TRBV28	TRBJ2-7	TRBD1	TGTGCCAGCAGCTGGGGGACAGGGGCTAACGAGCAGTACTTC	CASSWGTGANEQYF
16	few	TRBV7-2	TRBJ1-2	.	TGTGCCAGCAGCTCGACTCCAGGGGCCCCCCGCTATGGCTACACCTTC	CASSSTPGAPRYGYTF
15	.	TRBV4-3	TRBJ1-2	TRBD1	TGCGCCAGCAGCCAAGGACAGGGGGCTGGGGGTGGCTACACCTTC	CASSQGQGAGGGYTF
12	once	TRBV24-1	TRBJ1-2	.	TGTGCCACCAGTGCCGGGGGCTATGGCTACACCTTC	CATSAGGYGYTF
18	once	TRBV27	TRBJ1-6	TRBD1	TGTGCCAGCAGTTTAGGCTCCAGGACAGGGGTTTATAATTCACCCCTCCACTTT	CASSLGSRTGVYNSPLHF
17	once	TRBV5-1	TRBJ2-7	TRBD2	TGCGCCAGCAGCTTTCCGGAGACTAGCGGGAGATCCTACGAGCAGTACTTC	CASSFPETSGRSYEQYF
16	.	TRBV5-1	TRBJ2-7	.	TGCGCCAGCAGCCCGGATAGGGGCCAGACCACCTACGAGCAGTACTTC	CASSPDRGQTTYEQYF
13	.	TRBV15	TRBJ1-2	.	TGTGCCACCAGCCCCCGTTTGCAGGATGGCTACACCTTC	CATSPRLQDGYTF
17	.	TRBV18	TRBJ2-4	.	TGTGCCAGCTCCCCTTTCGACACCCCACTAGCCAAAAACATTCAGTACTTC	CASSPFDTPLAKNIQYF
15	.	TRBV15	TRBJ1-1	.	TGTGCCACCAGCTACACCTTCAGGGTAGTCACTGAAGCTTTCTTT	CATSYTFRVVTEAFF
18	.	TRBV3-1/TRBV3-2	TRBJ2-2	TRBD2	TGTGCCAGCAGCCAAGGAGGATCCCCGGGAGGGAACACCGGGGAGCTGTTTTTT	CASSQGGSPGGNTGELFF
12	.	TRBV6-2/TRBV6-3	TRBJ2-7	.	TGTGCCAGCAGCCCGGAGGGTTTGGTGCAGTACTTC	CASSPEGLVQYF
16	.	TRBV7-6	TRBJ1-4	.	TGTGCCAGCAGCCATACAGATGCAGCAACTAATGAAAAACTGTTTTTT	CASSHTDAATNEKLFF
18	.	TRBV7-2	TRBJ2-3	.	TGTGCCAGCAGCTTAGAGGTAGCGGCACTGGGGATAACAGATACGCAGTATTTT	CASSLEVAALGITDTQYF
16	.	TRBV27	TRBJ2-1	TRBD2	TGTGCCAGCAGTCCGTATTCAGCGGGAGCCTACAATGAGCAGTTCTTC	CASSPYSAGAYNEQFF
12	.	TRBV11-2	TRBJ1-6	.	TGTGCCAGCAGCGTCGACCGACGGGCCCTCCACTTT	CASSVDRRALHF
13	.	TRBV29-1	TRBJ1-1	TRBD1	TGCAGCGTTTGGACAGGGAAGAACACTGAAGCTTTCTTT	CSVWTGKNTEAFF
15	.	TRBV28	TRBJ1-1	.	TGTGCCAGCAGTTTAAGCGTAGGAGGATACACTGAAGCTTTCTTT	CASSLSVGGYTEAFF
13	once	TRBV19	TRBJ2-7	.	TGTGCCAGTAGTGTGACAGCCACCTACGAGCAGTACTTC	CASSVTATYEQYF
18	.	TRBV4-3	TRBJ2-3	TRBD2	TGCGCCAGCAGCCAAGAGGCCTTTAGGGGACTAGCTTCGGATACGCAGTATTTT	CASSQEAFRGLASDTQYF
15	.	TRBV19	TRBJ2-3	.	TGTGCCAGTAAACGCCATCGGAGGGAATCAGATACGCAGTATTTT	CASKRHRRESDTQYF
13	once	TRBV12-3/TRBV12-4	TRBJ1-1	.	TGTGCCAGCAGTTTAGTAATCCACACTGAAGCTTTCTTT	CASSLVIHTEAFF
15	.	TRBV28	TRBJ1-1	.	TGTGCCAGCAAGAATAACAGGCGTTTCCTTACTGAAGCTTTCTTT	CASKNNRRFLTEAFF
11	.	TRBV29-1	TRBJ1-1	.	TGCAGCGTTGTTGTTCCGGGTGAAGCTTTCTTT	CSVVVPGEAFF
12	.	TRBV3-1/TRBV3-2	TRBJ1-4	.	TGTGCCAGCAGCGAAGCTGATGAAAAACTGTTTTTT	CASSEADEKLFF
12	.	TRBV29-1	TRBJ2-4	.	TGCAGCGGAGGGGGAGCCAAAAACATTCAGTACTTC	CSGGGAKNIQYF
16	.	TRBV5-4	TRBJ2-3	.	TGTGCCAGCAGCTTGCGTCTGTCTAGTTCCACGGATACGCAGTATTTT	CASSLRLSSSTDTQYF
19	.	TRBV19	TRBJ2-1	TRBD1	TGTGCCAGTTCCACTCCGGGACAGGGGGGTCACGGGTCCTACAATGAGCAGTTCTTC	CASSTPGQGGHGSYNEQFF
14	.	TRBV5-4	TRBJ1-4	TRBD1	TGTGCCAGCAGCCTGGACAGGATCCGTGAAAAACTGTTTTTT	CASSLDRIREKLFF
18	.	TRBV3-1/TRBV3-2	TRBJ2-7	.	TGTGCCAGCAGCCAAGGGGGGTTTAGGGACGGGGACACCTACGAGCAGTACTTC	CASSQGGFRDGDTYEQYF
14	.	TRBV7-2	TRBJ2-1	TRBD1	TGTGCCAGCAGCGGCCCGGACAGGGTCAATGAGCAGTTCTTC	CASSGPDRVNEQFF
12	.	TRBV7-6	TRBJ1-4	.	TGTGCCAGCAGCCCCCCGACAGGCAAACTGTTTTTT	CASSPPTGKLFF